Described below is a single T cell receptor (beta chain) sequence and its context. The data belong to a study of blood T cell repertoires in COVID-19. The overall study: Samples came from the United States, Italy and Spain, spanning acute and convalescent COVID-19.

Authors' processing steps: Reference gene primer amplification gave estimated nucleated cell counts. Profiling relied on immunoSEQ multiplex PCR, and the TCRdb table lists in-frame clones only, not all of them. That table supplies the V and J calls and clone size; D and trimming were determined from the DNA. The repertoire holds approximately 100,000 clones, with more than 75% as singletons. This CDR3 region has 16 residues. J gave up 0 bases and V 5 bases, and 7 bases lay outside the gene matches. Germline V gene data show CDR1 as MGHRA and CDR2 as YSYEKL. Sequences were obtained from peripheral blood. The clonotype was recovered from a middle-aged man with acute or convalescent COVID-19. The chain uses TRBV4-1 and TRBJ2-1; TRBD2 agrees at 7 bases. The CDR3 DNA is TGCGCCAGCAGCGACCCCTCTAGCGGCTCCTACAATGAGCAGTTCTTC. Amino acids: CASSDPSSGSYNEQFF.